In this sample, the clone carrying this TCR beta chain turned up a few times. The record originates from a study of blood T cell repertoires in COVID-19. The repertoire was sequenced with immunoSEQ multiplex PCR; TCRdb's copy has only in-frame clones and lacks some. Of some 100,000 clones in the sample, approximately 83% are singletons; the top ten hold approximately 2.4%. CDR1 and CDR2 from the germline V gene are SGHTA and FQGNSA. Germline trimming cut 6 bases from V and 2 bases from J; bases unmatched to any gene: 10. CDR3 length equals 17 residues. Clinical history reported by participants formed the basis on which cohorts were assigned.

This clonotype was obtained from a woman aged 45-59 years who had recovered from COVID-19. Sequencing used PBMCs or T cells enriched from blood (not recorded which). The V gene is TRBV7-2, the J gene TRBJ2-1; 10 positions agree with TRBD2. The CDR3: CASSRRTSGNPYNEQFF. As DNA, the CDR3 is TGTGCCAGCAGTCGAAGGACTAGCGGCAACCCCTACAATGAGCAGTTCTTC.